The 23 T cell receptor beta chains reported below all come from one sample, sequenced in a study of blood T cell repertoires in COVID-19. Method: immunoSEQ multiplex PCR; TCRdb's copy keeps in-frame clones and lacks some. The top ten hold 4% of the sample, which has 110,000 to 150,000 clones, about 81% seen once. The sequenced sample was peripheral blood. These receptors came from a woman older than 75 with acute or convalescent COVID-19.

The chain links TRBV7-9 to TRBJ2-3; 12 nucleotides match TRBD2. The J segment lost 8 bases and the V segment lost 4 bases, leaving 16 bases of the junction unmatched. The CDR3 extends over 18 amino acids. Germline-derived CDR1 and CDR2 are SEHNR and FQNEAQ (reference sequence). The CDR3 coding sequence is TGTGCCAGCAGCTCGAGTTTTCGGACTAGCGGGGCGCGGGGTACGCAGTATTTT. Its translation is CASSSSFRTSGARGTQYF.

V usage is TRBV7-2 and J usage is TRBJ2-7; 10 bases agree with TRBD1. Germline lookup yields CDR1 SGHTA and CDR2 FQGNSA. The CDR3 has 16 residues. V lost 1 base, J lost 0 bases, and 3 bases stayed unmatched. As DNA, the CDR3 is TGTGCCAGCAGCTTAGTGGGACAGGGGTCCTCCTACGAGCAGTACTTC. Its protein product is CASSLVGQGSSYEQYF.

Only one count was recorded for this clone. The genes are TRBV10-3 and TRBJ2-3; 7 bases are shared with TRBD2. Losses at the gene ends were 0 bases for V and 6 bases for J; bases not matched to a gene: 6. The CDR3 sequence is 15 residues long. CDR1 is ENHRY and CDR2 is SYGVKD in the germline V gene. In DNA, the CDR3 is TGTGCCATCAGTGAGTCCTGGGGAGGGGTTGATACGCAGTATTTT. Translating it yields CAISESWGGVDTQYF.

The chain uses TRBV5-1 and TRBJ1-6, with a possible D match to TRBD1 (6 bases). CDR3 length: 18 residues. The V end lost 0 bases, the J end lost 2 bases, and 15 bases lay between the germline ends. Germline assignment: CDR1 SGHRS and CDR2 YFSETQ. The CDR3 is CASSLDPRGKTYNSPLHF. Written as DNA, the CDR3 is TGCGCCAGCAGCTTGGATCCCAGGGGAAAAACCTATAATTCACCCCTCCACTTT. Full variable domain (rest looked up from reference TRBV5-1 and TRBJ1-6): KAGVTQTPRYLIKTRGQQVTLSCSPISGHRSVSWYQQTPGQGLQFLFEYFSETQRNKGNFPGRFSGRQFSNSRSEMNVSTLELGDSALYLCASSLDPRGKTYNSPLHFGNGTRLTVT.

The chain employs TRBV9 and TRBJ2-7; D perhaps matches TRBD2 (5 bases). This CDR3 region has 13 residues. Germline CDR1 is SGDLS and CDR2 is YYNGEE. The germline V and J ends were trimmed by 0 bases and 5 bases, with 9 bases remaining between them. CDR3 sequence (DNA): TGTGCCAGCAGCGTAGCGGGGTCCAACGAGCAGTACTTC. It codes for CASSVAGSNEQYF.

This chain joins TRBV6-2 or TRBV6-3 and TRBJ2-5; 7 nucleotides align to TRBD2. Near its end, the DNA agrees better with TRBJ2-7, so the J call may be wrong. CDR3 length equals 15 residues. Germline CDR1 reads MNHEY; CDR2 reads SVGEGT. The CDR3 here is CASSYRGREAYEQYF. CDR3 nucleotides: TGTGCCAGCAGTTATCGCGGTCGGGAGGCCTACGAGCAGTACTTC.

The chain carries TRBV3-1 (or the pseudogene TRBV3-2) and TRBJ2-7; 9 positions agree with TRBD1. Germline CDR1 is LGHDT and CDR2 is YNNKEL (reference sequence). V shed 3 bases and J 5 bases; nucleotides not matched to a gene: 11. This CDR3 spans 16 amino acids. The CDR3 nucleotides are TGTGCCAGCAGCCACCCTCTCGGACAGGGGCCCAACGAGCAGTACTTC. Amino acids: CASSHPLGQGPNEQYF.

The chain couples TRBV7-2 to TRBJ2-1, with 11 bases that match TRBD2. V gave up 4 bases and J gave up 4 bases; unmatched junction bases: 3. CDR1 and CDR2 (germline): SGHTA, FQGNSA. The CDR3 sequence is 15 residues long. The CDR3 reads CASSSTSGGYNEQFF. DNA of the CDR3: TGTGCCAGCAGCTCCACTAGCGGGGGTTACAATGAGCAGTTCTTC.

The rearrangement uses TRBV27 and TRBJ1-1, with D tentatively TRBD1 (5 bases). Between the trimmed V and J ends, which lost 5 bases and 9 bases, there was a span of 22 bases. Germline-derived CDR1 and CDR2 are MNHEY and SMNVEV (reference sequence). CDR3 length equals 15 residues. The CDR3 protein is CASSPEGAVPPQAFF. The DNA for the CDR3 is TGTGCCAGCAGTCCAGAAGGGGCCGTGCCGCCCCAAGCTTTCTTT.

The chain recombines TRBV28 with TRBJ2-1; the match to TRBD2 covers 7 bases. CDR1 is MDHEN, CDR2 SYDVKM, per germline. This CDR3 contains 16 residues. Trimming took 7 bases from V and 8 from J; bases not matched to a gene: 17. For the CDR3, the DNA is TGTGCCAGCACCCCCTGGGAGGGGCCCCACGCATATGAGCAGTTCTTC. Its protein product is CASTPWEGPHAYEQFF.

The chain employs TRBV2 and TRBJ2-3; possible D gene TRBD2, 5 bases. Germline V gene data show CDR1 as SNHLY and CDR2 as FYNNEI. The CDR3 is 13 residues long. Trimming removed 1 base from V and 5 bases from J, with 7 bases in between. DNA for the CDR3: TGTGCCAGCAGTGAAGGGGCGGGAGATACGCAGTATTTT. This translates into CASSEGAGDTQYF.

The J gene is TRBJ2-5, the V gene TRBV7-2; D might be TRBD2 (5 bases). The CDR3 has 14 residues. Trimming shortened V by 4 bases and J by 7 bases, and 16 bases separated the two germline ends. The germline CDR1 and CDR2 sequences are SGHTA and FQGNSA. Here the CDR3 reads CASSSWTVEGTQYF. In DNA form, the CDR3 reads TGTGCCAGCAGCTCTTGGACCGTCGAGGGGACCCAGTACTTC.

V gene TRBV15 combines with J gene TRBJ1-4; 8 bases line up with TRBD1. CDR3 length: 15 residues. V dropped 9 bases and J dropped 3; count of bases not matched to a gene: 9. Germline loops: CDR1 LNHNV, CDR2 YYDKDF (reference sequence). The DNA for the CDR3 is TGTGCCACGCGTCCAGGGGGCGTAGCTAATGAAAAACTGTTTTTT. It is translated as CATRPGGVANEKLFF.

In its sample, this clone was seen once. The V and J genes are TRBV9 and TRBJ2-7; a weak D match, TRBD2 (7 bases). The CDR3 is 14 residues long. The germline V and J ends were trimmed by 0 bases and 7 bases, with 14 bases remaining between them. Germline V CDR1 and CDR2: SGDLS, YYNGEE. In nucleotides, the CDR3 is TGTGCCAGCAGCGTAGACTGGGGGGGCAGAGAGCAGTACTTC. Its protein product is CASSVDWGGREQYF. The variable domain in full, with the rest retrieved from reference TRBV9 and TRBJ2-7, is DSGVTQTPKHLITATGQRVTLRCSPRSGDLSVYWYQQSLDQGLQFLIQYYNGEERAKGNILERFSAQQFPDLHSELNLSSLELGDSALYFCASSVDWGGREQYFGPGTRLTVT.

The chain recombines TRBV5-4 with TRBJ2-7; 10 bases line up with TRBD2. Trimming at V came to 0 bases and at J to 1 base, leaving 10 bases not matched to a gene. Germline CDR1 is SGHNT and CDR2 is YYREEE (reference sequence). There are 18 residues in the CDR3. CDR3 amino acids: CASSLAASVAGGSYEQYF. Written as DNA, the CDR3 is TGTGCCAGCAGCTTGGCGGCTTCAGTAGCGGGAGGTTCCTACGAGCAGTACTTC.

This sequence joins TRBV19 and TRBJ2-5; D not certain. CDR1 is LNHDA, CDR2 SQIVND, per germline (reference sequence). The CDR3 has 12 residues. Between the trimmed V and J ends, which lost 4 bases and 5 bases, there was a span of 8 bases. This CDR3 reads CASSSLGETQYF. The DNA of the CDR3 is TGTGCCAGTAGTAGTCTGGGCGAGACCCAGTACTTC.

Comments on this clone: The same CDR3 arises from other DNA sequences in this sample as well. This sequence joins TRBV2 and TRBJ2-3; unclear D gene. CDR1 and CDR2 from the germline V gene are SNHLY and FYNNEI. The CDR3 covers 14 residues. The V end lost 2 bases, the J end lost 2 bases, and 8 bases lay between the germline ends. CDR3 DNA sequence: TGTGCCAGCAGTGAATTGCAGATCACAGATACGCAGTATTTT. It specifies CASSELQITDTQYF.

The CDR3 loop reads CSASSGEDTGELFF. The CDR3 nucleotides read TGCAGTGCTAGTTCGGGAGAGGACACCGGGGAGCTGTTTTTT. V usage is TRBV20-1 and J usage is TRBJ2-2; TRBD2 is a possible D gene (6 bases). This CDR3 contains 14 residues. Trimming stripped 3 bases from V and 3 bases from J, with 11 bases between. The germline CDR1 and CDR2 sequences are DFQATT and SNEGSKA (reference sequence).

The chain uses TRBV5-4 and TRBJ2-3; 8 bases fit TRBD2. The V and J ends lost 2 bases and 3 bases, in that order; junction bases with no gene match: 5. CDR1 and CDR2 (germline): SGHNT, YYREEE (reference sequence). There are 15 residues in the CDR3. The DNA for the CDR3 is TGTGCCAGCAGCTTACTAGCGGAAGCTACAGATACGCAGTATTTT. Translation gives CASSLLAEATDTQYF.

The rearrangement uses TRBV28 and TRBJ2-5; possible D gene TRBD1, 5 bases. CDR1 MDHEN and CDR2 SYDVKM come from the germline V gene. The CDR3 has 14 amino acids. Trimming took 6 bases from V and 5 from J, leaving 16 bases between them. The CDR3 DNA reads as TGTGCCAGCAGGACCTTCCAGGGTCGGGAGACCCAGTACTTC. Its translation is CASRTFQGRETQYF.

The rearrangement links TRBV15 to TRBJ2-7; D call uncertain. The germline V gene encodes CDR1 LNHNV and CDR2 YYDKDF (reference sequence). The CDR3 spans 14 residues. The germline V and J ends were trimmed by 1 base and 0 bases, with 7 bases remaining between them. CDR3 nucleotide sequence: TGTGCCACCAGCAGAGGTGGTAGCTCCTACGAGCAGTACTTC. Residues: CATSRGGSSYEQYF.

The V call is TRBV4-1, the J call TRBJ2-5, with 9 bases aligning to TRBD1. Looked up from germline, CDR1 is MGHRA and CDR2 is YSYEKL. V lost 2 bases and J lost 5; bases outside the gene matches: 6. CDR3 size: 15 residues. The CDR3 here is CASSQPDRGFETQYF. CDR3 DNA sequence: TGCGCCAGCAGCCAACCGGACAGGGGTTTTGAGACCCAGTACTTC.

The CDR3 bases are TGTGCCAGCAGGAGGTTCCCGGCGGATAACTATGGCTACACCTTC. This gives the protein CASRRFPADNYGYTF. This chain uses TRBV2 with TRBJ1-2; D is unresolved. V shed 6 bases and J shed 1 base, with 15 bases lying between them. Germline CDR1 SNHLY, CDR2 FYNNEI. The CDR3 runs to 15 residues.